This TCR beta chain is drawn from a study of neurological immune-mediated disorders. Study results and limitations: The expanded clones of different subjects shared no CDR3 amino acid sequences (suggesting private repertoires in all groups).

The germline V and J ends were trimmed by 3 bases and 0 bases, with 12 bases remaining between them. From germline, CDR1 is DFQATT and CDR2 SNEGSKA (reference sequence). CDR3 length: 15 amino acids. The sample's time point: longitudinal time-point 3. TCRdb recomputed calls from the 5' RACE reads with MiXCR, one row per CDR3 protein. This sample has more than 75,000 distinct CDR3 sequences, with 3.5% to 5.5% found just once. This clonotype has ten or more counts. Its target is not known. This sequence joins TRBV20-1 and TRBJ2-1, with D perhaps TRBD1 (5 bases). Specimen: PBMCs. This TCR derives from a woman in her sixties with multiple sclerosis. Written as DNA, the CDR3 is TGCAGTGCTAGGTGGGGCAGTAACTCCTACAATGAGCAGTTCTTC. Translation: CSARWGSNSYNEQFF.